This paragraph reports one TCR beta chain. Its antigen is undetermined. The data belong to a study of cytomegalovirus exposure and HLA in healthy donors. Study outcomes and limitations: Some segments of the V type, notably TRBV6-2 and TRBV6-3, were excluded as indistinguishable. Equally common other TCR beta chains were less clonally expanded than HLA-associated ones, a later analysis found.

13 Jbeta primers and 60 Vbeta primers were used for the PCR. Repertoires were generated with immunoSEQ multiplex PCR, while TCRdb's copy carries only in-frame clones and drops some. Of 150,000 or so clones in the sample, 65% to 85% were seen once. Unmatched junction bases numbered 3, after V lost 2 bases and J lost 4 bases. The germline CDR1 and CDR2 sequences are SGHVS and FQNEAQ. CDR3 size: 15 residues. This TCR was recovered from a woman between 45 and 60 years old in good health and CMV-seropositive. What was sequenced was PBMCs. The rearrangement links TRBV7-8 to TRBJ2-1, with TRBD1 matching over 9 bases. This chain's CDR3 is CASSLRTGVYNEQFF. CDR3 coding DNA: TGTGCCAGCAGCTTACGGACAGGGGTTTACAATGAGCAGTTCTTC.